These 18 T cell receptor beta chains originate from one sample sequenced in a study of radiotherapy plus CTLA-4 blockade in lung cancer. Some clones are missing from TCRdb's copy, which holds only in-frame ones; the method was immunoSEQ multiplex PCR. The table lists 30,000 to 45,000 clones, over 55% of them singletons. Specimen: peripheral blood, collected from a patient treated with radiotherapy plus ipilimumab. These receptors were collected from a human donor with non-small cell lung cancer who had stable disease on radiotherapy plus ipilimumab.

The chain recombines TRBV5-4 with TRBJ1-2; D gene ambiguous. Deletions cut 3 bases from V and 6 bases from J, with 15 bases between. The germline V gene encodes CDR1 SGHNT and CDR2 YYREEE (reference sequence). The CDR3 consists of 14 residues. The CDR3 nucleotides read TGTGCCAGCAGCTGGGTCGGGGTAGGCGATGGCTACACCTTC. Encoded protein: CASSWVGVGDGYTF.

The chain is built from TRBV7-9 and TRBJ2-5; 7 nucleotides line up with TRBD1. Germline V CDR1 and CDR2: SEHNR, FQNEAQ (reference sequence). V was clipped by 4 bases and J by 4 bases; unmatched bases: 12. This CDR3 is 16 amino acids long. The CDR3 sequence: CASSSSADRFGETQYF. Written as DNA, the CDR3 is TGTGCCAGCAGCTCATCCGCGGACAGGTTCGGAGAGACCCAGTACTTC.

This chain links TRBV27 with TRBJ1-1, with a weak D call TRBD1 (5 bases). V lost 6 bases and J 7 bases, leaving 12 bases between the germline ends. Germline CDR1 is MNHEY and CDR2 is SMNVEV (reference sequence). CDR3 length equals 12 residues. The CDR3 DNA is TGTGCCAGCAGCGTACGGGGGGGTGAAGCTTTCTTT. It encodes CASSVRGGEAFF.

This chain uses TRBV19 with TRBJ1-1; D call uncertain. The CDR3 is made up of 13 amino acids. Deletions cut 2 bases from V and 2 bases from J, with 6 bases between. Germline V gene data show CDR1 as LNHDA and CDR2 as SQIVND (reference sequence). CDR3 DNA sequence: TGTGCCAGTAGTATAATGGCAAACACTGAAGCTTTCTTT. Protein: CASSIMANTEAFF. Filled out from reference TRBV19 and TRBJ1-1, the complete variable domain reads DGGITQSPKYLFRKEGQNVTLSCEQNLNHDAMYWYRQDPGQGLRLIYYSQIVNDFQKGDIAEGYSVSREKKESFPLTVTSAQKNPTAFYLCASSIMANTEAFFGQGTRLTVV.

This clone was found a few times. This rearrangement joins TRBV9 to TRBJ2-2, with no clear D. Germline V gene lookup returns CDR1 SGDLS and CDR2 YYNGEE. Trimming took off 4 bases at V and 7 bases at J, with 17 bases between the two ends. This CDR3 has 15 residues. The CDR3 DNA follows: TGTGCCAGCAGCCCTCTGGTCGAACTCCGCGGGGAGCTGTTTTTT. This gives the protein CASSPLVELRGELFF.

The CDR3, as DNA: TGTGCCAGCAGACGGACAGGCTCTGGGGAAGCTTTCTTT. Its protein product is CASRRTGSGEAFF. The rearrangement joins TRBV25-1 to TRBJ1-1; TRBD1 aligns across 7 bases. There are 13 residues in the CDR3. V was pared by 6 bases and J by 8 bases, with 9 bases of the junction left unmatched. The germline CDR1 and CDR2 sequences are MGHDK and SYGVNS.

This chain joins TRBV7-9 and TRBJ1-6; 9 bases align to TRBD1. J gave up 6 bases and V 11 bases, and 5 bases lay outside the gene matches. Germline V gene data show CDR1 as SEHNR and CDR2 as FQNEAQ (reference sequence). This CDR3 region has 13 residues. DNA of the CDR3: TGTGCCGGACAGGGGAATTTTAATTCACCCCTCCACTTT. This gives the protein CAGQGNFNSPLHF. The full variable domain, rest sourced from reference TRBV7-9 and TRBJ1-6, is DTGVSQNPRHKITKRGQNVTFRCDPISEHNRLYWYRQTLGQGPEFLTYFQNEAQLEKSRLLSDRFSAERPKGSFSTLEIQRTEQGDSAMYLCAGQGNFNSPLHFGNGTRLTVT.

The genes are TRBV7-7 and TRBJ2-5, with TRBD1 matching 10 bases. This CDR3 has 15 residues. Germline CDR1 and CDR2: SSHAT and FNYEAQ (reference sequence). The ends lost 5 bases at V and 5 bases at J; junction bases unmatched: 8. In nucleotides, the CDR3 is TGTGCCAGCAGCCCCGGGACAGGGGTTGCGGAGACCCAGTACTTC. The encoded protein is CASSPGTGVAETQYF.

The sample holds a few counts of this clone. The chain uses TRBV29-1 and TRBJ1-4; D is undetermined. With 7 bases removed from V and 4 bases from J, the gap between germline ends came to 10 bases. The V gene's germline CDR1 is SQVTM and CDR2 ANQGSEA. This CDR3 has 12 residues. CDR3 in amino acids: CSAVGDNEKLFF. The CDR3 DNA reads TGCAGCGCCGTGGGAGATAATGAAAAACTGTTTTTT.

The chain recombines TRBV6-1 with TRBJ2-3, with 11 positions matching TRBD1. This CDR3 contains 15 residues. The V gene end was trimmed by 6 bases and the J gene end by 4 bases; junction bases not matched to a gene: 6. Germline V CDR1 and CDR2: MNHNS, SASEGT. The CDR3 region has the DNA TGTGCCAGCAGGGAGGGACAGGGGGTCCCAGATACGCAGTATTTT. This translates into CASREGQGVPDTQYF.

The rearrangement uses TRBV29-1 and TRBJ2-7, with 8 bases that match TRBD1. Germline CDR1 reads SQVTM; CDR2 reads ANQGSEA. CDR3 length: 13 residues. Trimming removed 6 bases from V and 3 bases from J; junction bases left unmatched: 7. CDR3 protein: CSVTDRGGYEQYF. In DNA form, the CDR3 reads TGCAGCGTAACTGACAGGGGAGGCTACGAGCAGTACTTC.

This clone was seen only a few times. The CDR3 sequence is CASSTSRGLSEAFF. In DNA form, the CDR3 reads TGTGCCAGTAGTACGTCAAGGGGGTTGTCTGAAGCTTTCTTT. The rearrangement links TRBV19 to TRBJ1-1, with D possibly being TRBD1 (6 bases). CDR3 length equals 14 residues. Germline V gene data show CDR1 as LNHDA and CDR2 as SQIVND (reference sequence). V gave up 4 bases and J gave up 6 bases, with 15 bases separating them.

The chain joins TRBV25-1 to TRBJ1-5; unclear D gene. This CDR3 has 12 amino acids. Between the trimmed V and J ends, which lost 9 bases and 0 bases, there was a span of 6 bases. Germline V lookup: CDR1 MGHDK, CDR2 SYGVNS. CDR3 sequence: CASQYSNQPQHF. As DNA, the CDR3 is TGTGCCAGTCAGTATAGCAATCAGCCCCAGCATTTT. The variable domain in full, with the rest retrieved from reference TRBV25-1 and TRBJ1-5, is EADIYQTPRYLVIGTGKKITLECSQTMGHDKMYWYQQDPGMELHLIHYSYGVNSTEKGDLSSESTVSRIRTEHFPLTLESARPSHTSQYLCASQYSNQPQHFGDGTRLSIL.

The chain carries TRBV7-9 and TRBJ1-1; 9 nucleotides agree with TRBD1. The germline V gene has CDR1 SEHNR and CDR2 FQNEAQ (reference sequence). The CDR3 extends over 14 amino acids. V lost 4 bases and J lost 5; bases outside the gene matches: 5. The CDR3 protein is CASSSTGGRTEAFF. The CDR3 DNA follows: TGTGCCAGCAGCTCGACAGGGGGGAGGACTGAAGCTTTCTTT.

This clone was counted a few times. This chain uses TRBV5-1 with TRBJ2-7, with 10 bases matching TRBD1. The CDR3 consists of 16 residues. Per the germline V gene, CDR1 is SGHRS and CDR2 is YFSETQ. V gave up 1 base and J gave up 3 bases; unmatched junction bases: 7. The DNA for the CDR3 is TGCGCCAGCAGCTTGTCACCGGGACAGGGGTACTACGAGCAGTACTTC. This gives the protein CASSLSPGQGYYEQYF.

The V gene is TRBV30, the J gene TRBJ1-2; possible D gene TRBD1, 6 bases. Germline assignment: CDR1 GTSNPN and CDR2 SVGIG (reference sequence). Trimming cost V 3 bases and J 6 bases, with 20 bases left between them. The CDR3 length is 15 residues. The CDR3 loop reads CAWRSRGQRGNGYTF. CDR3 DNA sequence: TGTGCCTGGAGGTCGAGAGGACAGAGGGGGAATGGCTACACCTTC.

This rearrangement joins TRBV6-1 to TRBJ2-1, with D perhaps matching TRBD1 (6 bases). Trimming took off 1 base at V and 4 bases at J, with 14 bases between the two ends. Germline V gives CDR1 MNHNS, CDR2 SASEGT. This CDR3 is built from 16 residues. The CDR3 loop is CASSEDRVPFYNEQFF. CDR3 nucleotides: TGTGCCAGCAGTGAAGACAGGGTCCCCTTTTACAATGAGCAGTTCTTC.

The chain carries TRBV10-3 and TRBJ1-5, with D possibly being TRBD1 (5 bases). CDR1 is ENHRY, CDR2 SYGVKD, per germline. This CDR3 has 15 residues. Trimming shortened V by 3 bases and J by 3 bases, and 12 bases separated the two germline ends. As DNA, the CDR3 is TGTGCCATCAGTGAAGGGGCCACCAACAATCAGCCCCAGCATTTT. Translated: CAISEGATNNQPQHF.